The TCR beta chain under discussion was sequenced for a study of beta chain features in type 1 diabetes. Study outcomes and limitations: Resolution of whether HLA type affects TCRB rearrangement was not achieved here. People with Type 1 diabetes carried modestly yet significantly shorter TCRB CDR3s in all four CD4+ subsets.

For this clone: The antigen is undetermined.

In germline, CDR1 is MNHEY, CDR2 SVGAGI. This CDR3 comprises 15 residues. The germline V and J ends were trimmed by 2 bases and 3 bases, with 11 bases remaining between them. All of the isolated RNA was reverse transcribed, so expressed TCRB transcripts were sequenced. Data came from immunoSEQ multiplex PCR; TCRdb stores just in-frame clones and leaves some out. The table includes some 700,000 clones, roughly 13% detected once. This clonotype was obtained from a man younger than 35 with type 1 diabetes. Sequencing used naive CD4+ T cells from blood. The V gene is TRBV6-5, the J gene TRBJ2-1; D ambiguous. CDR3 region: CASSYLDRIYNEQFF. The CDR3 coding sequence is TGTGCCAGCAGTTACCTGGACCGTATCTACAATGAGCAGTTCTTC.